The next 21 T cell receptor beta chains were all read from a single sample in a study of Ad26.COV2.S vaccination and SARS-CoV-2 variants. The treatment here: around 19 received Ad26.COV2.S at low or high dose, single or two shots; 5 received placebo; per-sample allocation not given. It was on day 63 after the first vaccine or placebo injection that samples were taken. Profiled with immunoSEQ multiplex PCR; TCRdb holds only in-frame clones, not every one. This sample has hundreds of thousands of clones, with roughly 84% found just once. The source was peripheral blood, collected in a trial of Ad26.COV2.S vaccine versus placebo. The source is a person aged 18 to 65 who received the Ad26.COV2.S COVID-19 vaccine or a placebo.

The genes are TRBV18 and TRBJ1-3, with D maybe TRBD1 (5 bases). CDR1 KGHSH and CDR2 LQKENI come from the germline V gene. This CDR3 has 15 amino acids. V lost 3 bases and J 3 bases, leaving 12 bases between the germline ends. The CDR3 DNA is TGTGCCAGCTCACCTACCGACAGTATTGGAAACACCATATATTTT. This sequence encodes CASSPTDSIGNTIYF.

The CDR3 DNA sequence: TGTGCCAGCAGCTCCGAGGGGCAGGGGGTTAGGGAGACCCAGTACTTC. Translated: CASSSEGQGVRETQYF. The chain recombines TRBV7-6 with TRBJ2-5; TRBD1 matches at 7 bases. Per germline, CDR1 SGHVS and CDR2 FNYEAQ. Trimming took 4 bases from V and 5 from J; bases not matched to a gene: 13. This CDR3 comprises 16 residues.

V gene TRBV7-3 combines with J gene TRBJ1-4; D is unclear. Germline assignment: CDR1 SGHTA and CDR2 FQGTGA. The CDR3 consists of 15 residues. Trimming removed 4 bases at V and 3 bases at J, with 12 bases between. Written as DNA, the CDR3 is TGTGCCAGCAGCTCCGCGGGCGGTTCTAATGAAAAACTGTTTTTT. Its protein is CASSSAGGSNEKLFF.

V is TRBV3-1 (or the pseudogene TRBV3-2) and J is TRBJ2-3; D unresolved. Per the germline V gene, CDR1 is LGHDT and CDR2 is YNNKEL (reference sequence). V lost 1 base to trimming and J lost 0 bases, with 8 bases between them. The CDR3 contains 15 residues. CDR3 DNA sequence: TGTGCCAGCAGCCAAGCGGTAGGGAGCACAGATACGCAGTATTTT. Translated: CASSQAVGSTDTQYF.

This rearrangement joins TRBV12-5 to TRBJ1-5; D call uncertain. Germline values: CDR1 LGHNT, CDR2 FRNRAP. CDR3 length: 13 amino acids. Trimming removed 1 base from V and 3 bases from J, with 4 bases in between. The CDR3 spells CASGLGYNQPQHF. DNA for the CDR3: TGTGCTAGTGGTTTGGGATACAATCAGCCCCAGCATTTT. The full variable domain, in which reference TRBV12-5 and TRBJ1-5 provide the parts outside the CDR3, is DARVTQTPRHKVTEMGQEVTMRCQPILGHNTVFWYRQTMMQGLELLAYFRNRAPLDDSGMPKDRFSAEMPDATLATLKIQPSEPRDSAVYFCASGLGYNQPQHFGDGTRLSIL.

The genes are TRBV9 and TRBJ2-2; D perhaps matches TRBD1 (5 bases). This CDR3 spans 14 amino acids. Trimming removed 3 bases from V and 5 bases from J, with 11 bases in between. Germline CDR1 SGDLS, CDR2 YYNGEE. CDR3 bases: TGTGCCAGCAGCGGGAAGACAGAAACCGGGGAGCTGTTTTTT. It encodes CASSGKTETGELFF.

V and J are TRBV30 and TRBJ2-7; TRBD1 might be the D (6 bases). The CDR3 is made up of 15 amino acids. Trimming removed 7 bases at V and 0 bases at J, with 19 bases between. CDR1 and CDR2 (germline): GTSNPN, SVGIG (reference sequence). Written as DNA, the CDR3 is TGTGCCTTGCAACTCAGGGGCAGCCCCTCCTACGAGCAGTACTTC. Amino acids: CALQLRGSPSYEQYF.

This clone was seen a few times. This chain's CDR3 is CASSQDGKQEVEFF. For the CDR3, the DNA is TGTGCCAGCAGCCAAGATGGGAAACAGGAGGTTGAGTTCTTC. V is TRBV4-2 and J is TRBJ2-1; D could derive from TRBD1 or TRBD2 (5 bases each). V dropped 0 bases and J dropped 14 bases, with 17 bases sitting between them. Germline V gene lookup returns CDR1 LGHNA and CDR2 YNFKEQ. The CDR3 is made up of 14 amino acids.

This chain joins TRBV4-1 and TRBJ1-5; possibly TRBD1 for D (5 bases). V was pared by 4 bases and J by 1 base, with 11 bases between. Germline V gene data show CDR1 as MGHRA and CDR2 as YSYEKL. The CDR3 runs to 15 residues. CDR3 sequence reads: CASSPTAISNQPQHF. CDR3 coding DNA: TGCGCCAGCAGCCCGACAGCCATAAGCAATCAGCCCCAGCATTTT.

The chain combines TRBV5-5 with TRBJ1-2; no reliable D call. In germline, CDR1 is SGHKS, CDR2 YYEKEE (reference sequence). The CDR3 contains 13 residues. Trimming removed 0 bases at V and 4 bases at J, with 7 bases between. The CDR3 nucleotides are TGTGCCAGCAGCTTGGTGGACGCCTATGGCTACACCTTC. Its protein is CASSLVDAYGYTF.

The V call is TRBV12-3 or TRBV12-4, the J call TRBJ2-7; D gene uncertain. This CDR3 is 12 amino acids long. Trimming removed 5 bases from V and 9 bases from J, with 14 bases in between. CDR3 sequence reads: CASSRFPMGQYF. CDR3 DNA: TGTGCCAGCAGTCGTTTTCCGATGGGGCAGTACTTC.

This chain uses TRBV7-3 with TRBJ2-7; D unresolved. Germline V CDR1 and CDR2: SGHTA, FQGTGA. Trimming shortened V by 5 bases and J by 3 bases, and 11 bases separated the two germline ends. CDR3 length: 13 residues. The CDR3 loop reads CASSQVGGYEQYF. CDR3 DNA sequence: TGTGCCAGCAGCCAAGTAGGCGGCTACGAGCAGTACTTC.

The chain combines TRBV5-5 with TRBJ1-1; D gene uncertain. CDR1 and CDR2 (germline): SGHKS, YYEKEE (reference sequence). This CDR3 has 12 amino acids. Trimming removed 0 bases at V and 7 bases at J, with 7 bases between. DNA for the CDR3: TGTGCCAGCAGCTTGGTGGCAGATGAAGCTTTCTTT. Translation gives CASSLVADEAFF.

The CDR3 nucleotides are TGCGCCAGCAGGGGACAGGCGAACACCGGGGAGCTGTTTTTT. Encoded protein: CASRGQANTGELFF. The chain employs TRBV4-1 and TRBJ2-2, with 8 bases aligning to TRBD1. CDR1 is MGHRA, CDR2 YSYEKL, per germline. The V and J ends lost 6 bases and 0 bases, in that order; junction bases with no gene match: 0. The CDR3 extends over 14 amino acids.

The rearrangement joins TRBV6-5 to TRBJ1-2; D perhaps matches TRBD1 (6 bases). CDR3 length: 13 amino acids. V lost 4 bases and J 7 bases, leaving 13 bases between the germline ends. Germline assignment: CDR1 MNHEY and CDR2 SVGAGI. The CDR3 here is CASSSLPDSGYTF. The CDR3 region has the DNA TGTGCCAGCAGTTCCCTCCCGGACAGTGGCTACACCTTC.

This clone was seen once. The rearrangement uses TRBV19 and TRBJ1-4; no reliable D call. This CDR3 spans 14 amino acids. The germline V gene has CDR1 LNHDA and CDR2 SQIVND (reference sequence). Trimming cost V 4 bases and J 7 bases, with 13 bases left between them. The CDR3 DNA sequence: TGTGCCAGTAGTACGGGCCTCAGTTTTGAAAAACTGTTTTTT. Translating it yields CASSTGLSFEKLFF.

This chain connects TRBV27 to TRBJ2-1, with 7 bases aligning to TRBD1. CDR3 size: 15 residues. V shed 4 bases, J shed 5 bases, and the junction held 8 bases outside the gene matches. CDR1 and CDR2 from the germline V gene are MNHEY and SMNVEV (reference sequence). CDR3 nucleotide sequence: TGTGCCAGCAGTTATCTTCTAGGGGGCCACAATGAGCAGTTCTTC. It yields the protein CASSYLLGGHNEQFF.

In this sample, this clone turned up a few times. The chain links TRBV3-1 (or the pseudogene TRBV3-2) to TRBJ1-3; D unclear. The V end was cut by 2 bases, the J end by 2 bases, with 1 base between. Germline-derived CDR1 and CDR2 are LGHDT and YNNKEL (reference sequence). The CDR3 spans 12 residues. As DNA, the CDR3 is TGTGCCAGCAGCCAACCTGGAAACACCATATATTTT. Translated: CASSQPGNTIYF.

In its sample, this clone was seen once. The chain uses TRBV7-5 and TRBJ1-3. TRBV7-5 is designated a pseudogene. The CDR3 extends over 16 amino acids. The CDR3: CARSLEAPTSGNTIYF. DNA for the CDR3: TGTGCCAGAAGCTTAGAGGCACCAACCTCTGGAAACACCATATATTTT.

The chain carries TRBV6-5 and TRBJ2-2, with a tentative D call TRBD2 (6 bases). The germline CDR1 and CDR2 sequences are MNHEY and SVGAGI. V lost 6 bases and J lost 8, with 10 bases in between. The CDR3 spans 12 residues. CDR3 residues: CASRGTRGELFF. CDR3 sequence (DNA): TGTGCCAGCAGGGGGACTCGTGGGGAGCTGTTTTTT.

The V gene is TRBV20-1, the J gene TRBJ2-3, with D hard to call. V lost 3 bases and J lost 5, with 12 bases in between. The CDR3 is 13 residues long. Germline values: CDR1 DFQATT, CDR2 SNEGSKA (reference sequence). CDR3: CSASHSMGDTQYF. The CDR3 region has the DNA TGCAGTGCTAGTCATTCCATGGGAGATACGCAGTATTTT.